This entry describes one T cell receptor beta chain. No antigen is known for it. This record belongs to a study of OX40 agonist ivuxolimab in advanced cancers. Study background: Clinicians treated patients with ivuxolimab, an agonistic anti-OX40 (CD134) antibody. Study conclusions and caveats: Among expanded peripheral T cells, antigen specificity went undetermined.

Clones were read by immunoSEQ multiplex PCR, and TCRdb kept only the in-frame ones, dropping some. Altogether tens of thousands of clones are present, roughly 80% being singletons, with the ten largest covering 0.42%. In germline, CDR1 is SGDLS, CDR2 YYNGEE. CDR3 length: 15 residues. The germline V and J ends were trimmed by 3 bases and 3 bases, with 15 bases remaining between them. The origin of this receptor is an adult with an advanced solid tumor such as melanoma, head and neck, liver or kidney cancer. The sequences come from CD4+ or CD8+ T cells sorted from blood, collected in a trial of the OX40 agonist ivuxolimab. The gene calls are TRBV9 and TRBJ1-2; no definite D call. CDR3 coding DNA: TGTGCCAGCAGCGCCAACCCGACGCCGGACTATGGCTACACCTTC. Protein sequence: CASSANPTPDYGYTF.